This passage covers 22 T cell receptor beta chains from one sample sequenced in a study of beta chain features in type 1 diabetes. Study-level findings and limits: Type 1 diabetes patients showed a moderate but significant shortening of TCRB CDR3s in all four CD4+ subsets.

Investigators reverse transcribed all isolated RNA, so they sequenced expressed TCRB transcripts. The method was immunoSEQ multiplex PCR; TCRdb's version includes in-frame clones alone and lacks a portion of them. The profile shows about 140,000 clones, about 13% of them singletons. These receptors' targets are unknown. What was sequenced was central memory CD4+ T cells from blood. Receptor source: a man younger than 35 with type 1 diabetes.

This clone was counted only a few times. The chain has TRBV20-1 and TRBJ1-2, with a weak D call TRBD1 (6 bases). Germline-derived CDR1 and CDR2 are DFQATT and SNEGSKA (reference sequence). The length of the CDR3 is 11 residues. The CDR3: CIWAGVAGYTF. As DNA, the CDR3 is TGCATATGGGCAGGGGTGGCTGGCTACACCTTC.

The V call is TRBV6-4, the J call TRBJ1-6, with 7 bases matching TRBD1. V shed 6 bases, J shed 7 bases, and the junction held 3 bases outside the gene matches. Germline lookup yields CDR1 MRHNA and CDR2 SNTAGT. The CDR3 has 13 amino acids. The CDR3 sequence: CASRGQVNSPLHF. CDR3 coding DNA: TGTGCCAGCAGAGGACAGGTGAATTCACCCCTCCACTTT.

The V and J genes are TRBV7-9 and TRBJ2-3; D might be TRBD2 (6 bases). The CDR3 is 14 amino acids. Germline loops: CDR1 SEHNR, CDR2 FQNEAQ (reference sequence). V was cut by 5 bases and J by 2 bases, with 11 bases left in between. The CDR3 DNA sequence: TGTGCCAGCAGCCCGGGGGTCCCCACAGATACGCAGTATTTT. This codes for CASSPGVPTDTQYF.

This clone has a handful of counts. The chain joins TRBV30 to TRBJ1-2; no clear D. Germline V gene data show CDR1 as GTSNPN and CDR2 as SVGIG (reference sequence). This CDR3 comprises 12 residues. The germline V and J ends were trimmed by 5 bases and 2 bases, with 9 bases remaining between them. CDR3 nucleotides: TGTGCCTGGGAAGGTTTAAACTATGGCTACACCTTC. It specifies CAWEGLNYGYTF.

The V gene is TRBV5-1, the J gene TRBJ2-1; D gene uncertain. The V end lost 0 bases, the J end lost 2 bases, and 12 bases lay between the germline ends. The germline V gene has CDR1 SGHRS and CDR2 YFSETQ. CDR3 length: 16 residues. CDR3 DNA sequence: TGCGCCAGCAGCTTGGCCGTGGCTATAACCTACAATGAGCAGTTCTTC. It is translated as CASSLAVAITYNEQFF.

This chain joins TRBV5-6 and TRBJ2-1; 11 bases line up with TRBD2. V shed 2 bases, J shed 3 bases, and the junction held 1 base outside the gene matches. Germline CDR1 is SGHDT and CDR2 is YYEEEE. The length of the CDR3 is 15 residues. DNA for the CDR3: TGTGCCAGCAGCTTTACTAGCGGGAGCTACAATGAGCAGTTCTTC. Protein product: CASSFTSGSYNEQFF.

This rearrangement joins TRBV4-1 to TRBJ1-4; D is unclear. This CDR3 region has 17 residues. CDR1 and CDR2 from the germline V gene are MGHRA and YSYEKL. With 0 bases removed from V and 7 bases from J, the gap between germline ends came to 18 bases. The CDR3, as DNA: TGCGCCAGCAGCCAAGATTCAATTCGACGGAGTAGTGAAAAACTGTTTTTT. Its translation: CASSQDSIRRSSEKLFF.

This clone was detected many times. This rearrangement joins TRBV5-6 to TRBJ2-1; D perhaps matches TRBD1 (6 bases). Germline CDR1 reads SGHDT; CDR2 reads YYEEEE. The CDR3 is 19 residues long. V lost 7 bases, J lost 6 bases, and 32 bases lay in between. The CDR3 region has the DNA TGTGCCAGCGTGCTGGCAACAGGGCTTGCGAGCCTCCGGGTCAATGAGCAGTTCTTC. Translated, it gives CASVLATGLASLRVNEQFF.

This clone was counted between two and nine times. The chain uses TRBV5-1 and TRBJ2-3; D is perhaps TRBD2 (6 bases). CDR1 is SGHRS and CDR2 is YFSETQ in the germline V gene. The CDR3 length is 16 residues. V was cut by 2 bases and J by 2 bases, with 15 bases left in between. The CDR3 sequence: CASSFQWGVTTDTQYF. CDR3 nucleotides: TGCGCCAGCAGCTTCCAGTGGGGGGTTACCACAGATACGCAGTATTTT.

The gene calls are TRBV27 and TRBJ2-3, with D uncertain. CDR3 size: 11 residues. Germline V gene sequence: CDR1 MNHEY, CDR2 SMNVEV (reference sequence). Between the trimmed V and J ends, which lost 2 bases and 3 bases, there was a span of 0 bases. The chain's CDR3 is CASSLTDTQYF. DNA for the CDR3: TGTGCCAGCAGTTTAACAGATACGCAGTATTTT.

The genes are TRBV21-1 and TRBJ1-3; TRBD1, the table's D call, lacks a check against the DNA. TRBV21-1 is annotated as a pseudogene. The CDR3 is 17 residues long. The CDR3 sequence is CASSSGARCSSGNTIYF. Here the CDR3 DNA reads TGTGCCAGTTCAAGTGGGGCAAGGTGTAGCTCTGGAAACACCATATATTTT.

The chain couples TRBV27 to TRBJ1-2; 12 bases line up with TRBD1. J gave up 6 bases and V 4 bases, and 6 bases lay outside the gene matches. The CDR3 totals 15 residues. Germline CDR1 is MNHEY and CDR2 is SMNVEV (reference sequence). The CDR3 protein is CASSSPGDRGHGYTF. The DNA of the CDR3 is TGTGCCAGCAGTTCCCCCGGGGACAGGGGGCATGGCTACACCTTC.

The chain recombines TRBV18 with TRBJ1-2; D call uncertain. Germline assignment: CDR1 KGHSH and CDR2 LQKENI. The CDR3 is 13 residues long. V was shortened by 4 bases and J by 3 bases, with 9 bases between the two germline ends. The CDR3 sequence: CASSRGGDYGYTF. Here the CDR3 DNA reads TGTGCCAGCTCACGTGGAGGCGACTATGGCTACACCTTC.

This clone was seen more than once but under ten times. The chain joins TRBV4-1 to TRBJ2-6; no definite D call. V gave up 0 bases and J gave up 2 bases, with 17 bases separating them. Germline V lookup: CDR1 MGHRA, CDR2 YSYEKL. The CDR3 has 19 amino acids. The CDR3: CASSQEKARSGPGANVLTF. CDR3 DNA sequence: TGCGCCAGCAGCCAAGAGAAAGCAAGGTCAGGTCCTGGGGCCAACGTCCTGACTTTC.

The V call is TRBV28, the J call TRBJ2-7; no firm D call. The V end lost 7 bases, the J end lost 3 bases, and 13 bases lay between the germline ends. Germline-derived CDR1 and CDR2 are MDHEN and SYDVKM. This CDR3 has 13 amino acids. The CDR3 DNA reads TGTGCCAGCACAATCTCTTCGTTCTACGAGCAGTACTTC. Translation: CASTISSFYEQYF. The variable domain in full, with the rest retrieved from reference TRBV28 and TRBJ2-7, is DVKVTQSSRYLVKRTGEKVFLECVQDMDHENMFWYRQDPGLGLRLIYFSYDVKMKEKGDIPEGYSVSREKKERFSLILESASTNQTSMYLCASTISSFYEQYFGPGTRLTVT.

This clone was detected only a few times. The chain couples TRBV5-4 to TRBJ2-3, with 7 nucleotides matching TRBD1. The ends lost 4 bases at V and 2 bases at J; junction bases unmatched: 4. The germline V gene has CDR1 SGHNT and CDR2 YYREEE (reference sequence). The CDR3 totals 14 residues. The CDR3 DNA reads TGTGCCAGCAGCCCCGGGACAGCCACAGATACGCAGTATTTT. Protein sequence: CASSPGTATDTQYF.

The gene calls are TRBV30 and TRBJ1-1, with a weak D call TRBD1 (5 bases). The CDR3 covers 12 residues. V was trimmed by 3 bases and J by 10 bases, leaving 15 bases between them. From germline, CDR1 is GTSNPN and CDR2 SVGIG (reference sequence). CDR3 sequence (DNA): TGTGCCTGGAGGCAGAGGGGCTCGGGAGCTTTCTTT. Translation gives CAWRQRGSGAFF.

The gene calls are TRBV4-2 and TRBJ2-2; 10 nucleotides match TRBD2. CDR1 and CDR2 from the germline V gene are LGHNA and YNFKEQ. CDR3 size: 17 residues. V gave up 5 bases and J gave up 0 bases; unmatched junction bases: 6. This CDR3 reads CASSFGSGGPNTGELFF. The CDR3 DNA reads TGTGCCAGCAGCTTCGGTAGCGGGGGGCCGAACACCGGGGAGCTGTTTTTT.

The sample holds a few counts of this clone. The chain combines TRBV6-5 with TRBJ2-3; D is perhaps TRBD2 (6 bases). Deletions cut 0 bases from V and 6 bases from J, with 13 bases between. The CDR3 length is 15 residues. Germline CDR1 is MNHEY and CDR2 is SVGAGI. The CDR3 loop reads CASSYSSSGYDTQYF. DNA for the CDR3: TGTGCCAGCAGTTACTCGTCGAGCGGGTACGATACGCAGTATTTT.

This clone was detected only a few times. V and J are TRBV15 and TRBJ2-7; D not certain. Germline-derived CDR1 and CDR2 are LNHNV and YYDKDF (reference sequence). CDR3 length equals 17 residues. Trimming took off 0 bases at V and 0 bases at J, with 15 bases between the two ends. CDR3 nucleotide sequence: TGTGCCACCAGCAGAGATAGGACGGAGTGGAGCTCCTACGAGCAGTACTTC. It translates to CATSRDRTEWSSYEQYF.

The chain uses TRBV13 and TRBJ1-2, with D unresolved. The germline V gene has CDR1 PRHDT and CDR2 FYEKMQ (reference sequence). Trimming stripped 2 bases from V and 3 bases from J, with 7 bases between. The CDR3 is 13 amino acids. The CDR3 nucleotides read TGTGCCAGCAGCTTACCGGCGGACTATGGCTACACCTTC. Residues: CASSLPADYGYTF.

The chain joins TRBV6-5 to TRBJ1-2, with D tentatively TRBD1 (5 bases). V lost 5 bases and J 4 bases, leaving 8 bases between the germline ends. CDR3 size: 12 residues. In germline, CDR1 is MNHEY, CDR2 SVGAGI. This CDR3 reads CASSATAYGYTF. CDR3 DNA sequence: TGTGCCAGCAGTGCGACAGCCTATGGCTACACCTTC.